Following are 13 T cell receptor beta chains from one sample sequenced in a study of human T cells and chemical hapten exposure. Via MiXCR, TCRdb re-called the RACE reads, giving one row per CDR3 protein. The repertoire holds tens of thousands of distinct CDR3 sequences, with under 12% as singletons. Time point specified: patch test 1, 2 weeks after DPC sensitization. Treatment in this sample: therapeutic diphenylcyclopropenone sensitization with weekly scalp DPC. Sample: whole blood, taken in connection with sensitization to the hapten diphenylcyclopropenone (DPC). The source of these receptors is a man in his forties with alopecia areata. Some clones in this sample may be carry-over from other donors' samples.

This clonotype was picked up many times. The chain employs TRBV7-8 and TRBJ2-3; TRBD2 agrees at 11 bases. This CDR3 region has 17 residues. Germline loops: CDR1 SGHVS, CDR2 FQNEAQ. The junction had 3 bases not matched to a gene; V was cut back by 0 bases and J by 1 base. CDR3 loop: CASSLALTSGGTDTQYF. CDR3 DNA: TGTGCCAGCAGCTTAGCATTGACTAGCGGGGGCACAGATACGCAGTATTTT.

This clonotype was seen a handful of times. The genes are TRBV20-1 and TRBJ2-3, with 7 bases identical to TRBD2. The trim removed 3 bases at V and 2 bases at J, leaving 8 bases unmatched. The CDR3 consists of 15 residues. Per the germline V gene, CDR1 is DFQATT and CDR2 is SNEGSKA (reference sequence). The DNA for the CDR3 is TGCAGTGCTAGCTATCAGCGGGAATACACAGATACGCAGTATTTT. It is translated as CSASYQREYTDTQYF.

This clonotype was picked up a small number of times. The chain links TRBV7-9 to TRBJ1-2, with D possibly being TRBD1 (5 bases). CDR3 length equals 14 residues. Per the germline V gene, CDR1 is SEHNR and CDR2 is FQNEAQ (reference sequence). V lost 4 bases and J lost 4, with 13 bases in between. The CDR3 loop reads CASSSMQGTYGYTF. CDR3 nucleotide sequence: TGTGCCAGCAGCTCTATGCAGGGTACCTATGGCTACACCTTC.

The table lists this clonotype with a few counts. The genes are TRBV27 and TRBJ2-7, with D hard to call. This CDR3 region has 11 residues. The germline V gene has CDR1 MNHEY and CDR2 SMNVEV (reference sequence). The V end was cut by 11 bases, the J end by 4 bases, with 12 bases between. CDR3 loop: CALTNFYEQYV. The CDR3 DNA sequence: TGTGCCCTAACGAACTTTTACGAGCAGTACGTC.

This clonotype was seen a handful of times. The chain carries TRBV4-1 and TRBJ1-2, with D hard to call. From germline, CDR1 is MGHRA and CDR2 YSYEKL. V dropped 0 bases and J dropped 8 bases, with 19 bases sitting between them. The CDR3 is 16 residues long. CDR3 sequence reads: CASSQDQAEPLGGYTF. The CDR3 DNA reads TGCGCCAGCAGCCAAGATCAGGCGGAGCCCCTCGGAGGCTACACCTTC.

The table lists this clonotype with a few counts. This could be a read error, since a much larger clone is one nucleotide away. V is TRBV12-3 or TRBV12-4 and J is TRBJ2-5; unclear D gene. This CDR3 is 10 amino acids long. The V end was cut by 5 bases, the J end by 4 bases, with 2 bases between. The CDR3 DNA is TGTGCCAGCAGTGTAGAGACCCAGTACTTC. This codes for CASSVETQYF.

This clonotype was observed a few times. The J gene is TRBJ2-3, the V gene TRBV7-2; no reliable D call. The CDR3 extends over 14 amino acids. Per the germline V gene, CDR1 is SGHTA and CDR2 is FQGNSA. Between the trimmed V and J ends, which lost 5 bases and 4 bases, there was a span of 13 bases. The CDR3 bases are TGTGCCAGCAGCCCCCGAGAGGTTGCAGATACGCAGTATTTT. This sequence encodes CASSPREVADTQYF.

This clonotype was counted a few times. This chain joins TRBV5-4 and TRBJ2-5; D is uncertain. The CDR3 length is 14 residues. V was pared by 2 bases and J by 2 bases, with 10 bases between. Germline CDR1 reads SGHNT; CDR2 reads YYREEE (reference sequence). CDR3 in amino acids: CASSFWALQETQYF. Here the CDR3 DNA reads TGTGCCAGCAGCTTTTGGGCCCTACAAGAGACCCAGTACTTC.

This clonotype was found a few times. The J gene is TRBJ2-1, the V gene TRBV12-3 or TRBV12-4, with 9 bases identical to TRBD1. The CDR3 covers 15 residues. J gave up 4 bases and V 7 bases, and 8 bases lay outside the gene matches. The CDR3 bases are TGTGCCAGCACCTTACAGGGGGCTGGGTACAATGAGCAGTTCTTC. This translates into CASTLQGAGYNEQFF.

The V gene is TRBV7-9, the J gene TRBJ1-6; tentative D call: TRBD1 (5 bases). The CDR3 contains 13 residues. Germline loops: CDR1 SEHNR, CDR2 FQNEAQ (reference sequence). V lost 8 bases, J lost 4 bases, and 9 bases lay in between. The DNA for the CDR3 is TGTGCCAGCGCACAGGTTTATAATTCACCCCTCCACTTT. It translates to CASAQVYNSPLHF.

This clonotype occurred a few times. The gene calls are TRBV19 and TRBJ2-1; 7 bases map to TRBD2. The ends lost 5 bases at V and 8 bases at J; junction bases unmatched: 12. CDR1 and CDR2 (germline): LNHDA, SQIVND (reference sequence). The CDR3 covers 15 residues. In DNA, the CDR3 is TGTGCCAGTAGTCTTCGGCGGGAGCTTGCGGATGAGCAGTTCTTC. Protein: CASSLRRELADEQFF.

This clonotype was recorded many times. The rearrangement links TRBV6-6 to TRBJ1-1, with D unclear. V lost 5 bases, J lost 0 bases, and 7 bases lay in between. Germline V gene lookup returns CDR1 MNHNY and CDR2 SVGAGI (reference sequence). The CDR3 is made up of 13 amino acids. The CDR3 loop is CASSSRVNTEAFF. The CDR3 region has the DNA TGTGCCAGCAGTAGTCGGGTGAACACTGAAGCTTTCTTT.

As DNA, the CDR3 is TGTGCCAGCAGTGAACTATGGGACAGGGTGACAGATACGCAGTATTTT. Encoded protein: CASSELWDRVTDTQYF. The chain couples TRBV6-1 to TRBJ2-3; 9 bases line up with TRBD1. V shed 2 bases, J shed 3 bases, and the junction held 6 bases outside the gene matches. The CDR3 consists of 16 residues. Looked up from germline, CDR1 is MNHNS and CDR2 is SASEGT.